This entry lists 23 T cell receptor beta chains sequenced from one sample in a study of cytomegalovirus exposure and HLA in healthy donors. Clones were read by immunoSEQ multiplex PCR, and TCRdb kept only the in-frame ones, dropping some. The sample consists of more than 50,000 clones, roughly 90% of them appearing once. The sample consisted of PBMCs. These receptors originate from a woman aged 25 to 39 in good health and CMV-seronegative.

The CDR3 nucleotides are TGTGCCAGTAAGGACAGCCACTCTGGAAACACCATATATTTT. This translates into CASKDSHSGNTIYF. The chain couples TRBV9 to TRBJ1-3, with a weak D call TRBD1 (6 bases). Germline CDR1 reads SGDLS; CDR2 reads YYNGEE. The CDR3 length is 14 residues. Trimming took 8 bases from V and 0 from J, leaving 12 bases between them.

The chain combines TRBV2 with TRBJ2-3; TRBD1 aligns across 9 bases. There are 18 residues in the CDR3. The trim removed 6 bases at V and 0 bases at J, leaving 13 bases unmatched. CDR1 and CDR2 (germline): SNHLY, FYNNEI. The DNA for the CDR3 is TGTGCCAGCAGCCGAGGGGACAGGGTATTCATAAGCACAGATACGCAGTATTTT. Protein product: CASSRGDRVFISTDTQYF.

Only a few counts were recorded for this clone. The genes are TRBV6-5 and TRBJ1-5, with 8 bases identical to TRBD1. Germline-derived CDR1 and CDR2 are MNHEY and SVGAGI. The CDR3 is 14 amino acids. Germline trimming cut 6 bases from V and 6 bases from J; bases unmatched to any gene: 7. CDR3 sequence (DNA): TGTGCCAGCAGCGCTGACAGGGGTGCTCAGCCCCAGCATTTT. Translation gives CASSADRGAQPQHF.

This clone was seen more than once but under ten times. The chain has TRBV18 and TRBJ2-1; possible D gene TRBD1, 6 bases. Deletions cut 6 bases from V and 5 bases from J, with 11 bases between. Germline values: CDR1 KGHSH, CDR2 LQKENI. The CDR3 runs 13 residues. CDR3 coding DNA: TGTGCCAGCTCCCGAGGACAGAACAATGAGCAGTTCTTC. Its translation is CASSRGQNNEQFF.

In nucleotides, the CDR3 is TGTGCCAGCAGTTACCGCGGACAGGCCGGGGAAAAACTGTTTTTT. It yields the protein CASSYRGQAGEKLFF. V is TRBV28 and J is TRBJ1-4; 7 bases are a match to TRBD1. This CDR3 spans 15 amino acids. V dropped 4 bases and J dropped 8; count of bases not matched to a gene: 10. Germline CDR1 reads MDHEN; CDR2 reads SYDVKM.

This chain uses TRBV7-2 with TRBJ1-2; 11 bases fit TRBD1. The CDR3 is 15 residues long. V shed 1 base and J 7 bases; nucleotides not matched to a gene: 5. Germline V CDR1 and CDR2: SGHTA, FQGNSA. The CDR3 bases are TGTGCCAGCAGCTTAGTCCAGGGACAGGGGGGTGGCTACACCTTC. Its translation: CASSLVQGQGGGYTF.

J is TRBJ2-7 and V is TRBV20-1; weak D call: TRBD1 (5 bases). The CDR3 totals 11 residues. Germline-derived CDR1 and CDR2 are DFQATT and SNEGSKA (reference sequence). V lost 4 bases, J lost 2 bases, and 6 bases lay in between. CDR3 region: CSAKTAYEQYF. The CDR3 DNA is TGCAGTGCTAAGACAGCCTACGAGCAGTACTTC.

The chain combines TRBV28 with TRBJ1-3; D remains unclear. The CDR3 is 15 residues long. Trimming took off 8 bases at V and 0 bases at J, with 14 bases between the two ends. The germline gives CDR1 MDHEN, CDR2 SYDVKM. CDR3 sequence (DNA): TGTGCCAGCCGGACTCCGCTTGGCTCTGGAAACACCATATATTTT. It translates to CASRTPLGSGNTIYF. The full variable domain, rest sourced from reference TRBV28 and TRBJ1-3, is DVKVTQSSRYLVKRTGEKVFLECVQDMDHENMFWYRQDPGLGLRLIYFSYDVKMKEKGDIPEGYSVSREKKERFSLILESASTNQTSMYLCASRTPLGSGNTIYFGEGSWLTVV.

CDR3 nucleotides: TGCGCCAGCAGCTTGAACAGGGGGGGCACAGATACGCAGTATTTT. This encodes CASSLNRGGTDTQYF. V gene TRBV5-1 combines with J gene TRBJ2-3; 8 bases agree with TRBD1. CDR1 is SGHRS, CDR2 YFSETQ, per germline. J gave up 1 base and V 1 base, and 2 bases lay outside the gene matches. The CDR3 runs 15 residues.

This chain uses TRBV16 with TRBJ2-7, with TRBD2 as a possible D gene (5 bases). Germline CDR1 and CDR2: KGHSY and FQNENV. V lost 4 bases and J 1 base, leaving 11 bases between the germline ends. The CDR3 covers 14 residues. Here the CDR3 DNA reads TGTGCCAGCAGCCCCTGGACGGGGTCCTACGAGCAGTACTTC. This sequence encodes CASSPWTGSYEQYF. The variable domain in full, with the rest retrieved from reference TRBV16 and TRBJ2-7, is GEEVAQTPKHLVRGEGQKAKLYCAPIKGHSYVFWYQQVLKNEFKFLISFQNENVFDETGMPKERFSAKCLPNSPCSLEIQATKLEDSAVYFCASSPWTGSYEQYFGPGTRLTVT.

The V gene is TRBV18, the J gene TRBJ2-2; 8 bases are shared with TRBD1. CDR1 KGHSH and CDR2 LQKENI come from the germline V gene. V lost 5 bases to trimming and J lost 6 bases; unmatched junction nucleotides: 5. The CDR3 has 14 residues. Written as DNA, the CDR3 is TGTGCCAGCTCAAATTCCAGGGGGCCCGGGGAGCTGTTTTTT. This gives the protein CASSNSRGPGELFF.

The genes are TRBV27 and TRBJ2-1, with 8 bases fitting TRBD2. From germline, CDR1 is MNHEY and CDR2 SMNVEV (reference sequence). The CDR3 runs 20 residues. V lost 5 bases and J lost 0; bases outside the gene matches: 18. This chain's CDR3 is CASSARPASGLKSSYNEQFF. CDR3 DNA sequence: TGTGCCAGCAGTGCCCGCCCGGCTAGCGGGCTTAAAAGCTCCTACAATGAGCAGTTCTTC.

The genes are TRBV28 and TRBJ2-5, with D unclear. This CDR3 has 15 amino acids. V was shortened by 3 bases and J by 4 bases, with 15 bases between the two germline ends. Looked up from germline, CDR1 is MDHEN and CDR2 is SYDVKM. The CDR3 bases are TGTGCCAGCAGTTTTGGTACGTCCTTGAGAGAGACCCAGTACTTC. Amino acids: CASSFGTSLRETQYF.

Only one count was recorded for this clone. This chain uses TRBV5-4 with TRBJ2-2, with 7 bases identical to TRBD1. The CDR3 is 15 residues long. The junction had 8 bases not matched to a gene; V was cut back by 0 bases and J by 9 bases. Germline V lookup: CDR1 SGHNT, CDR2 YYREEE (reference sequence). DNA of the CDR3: TGTGCCAGCAGCTTGGAGGGGGCCACTATCCGGGAGCTGTTTTTT. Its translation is CASSLEGATIRELFF.

The CDR3 bases are TGTGCCAGCAGCCGGACAGGGGTAGATGAGCAGTTCTTC. Protein sequence: CASSRTGVDEQFF. The chain recombines TRBV5-6 with TRBJ2-1; 9 bases are shared with TRBD1. CDR1 is SGHDT and CDR2 is YYEEEE in the germline V gene. There are 13 residues in the CDR3. The V and J ends lost 4 bases and 8 bases, in that order; junction bases with no gene match: 4.

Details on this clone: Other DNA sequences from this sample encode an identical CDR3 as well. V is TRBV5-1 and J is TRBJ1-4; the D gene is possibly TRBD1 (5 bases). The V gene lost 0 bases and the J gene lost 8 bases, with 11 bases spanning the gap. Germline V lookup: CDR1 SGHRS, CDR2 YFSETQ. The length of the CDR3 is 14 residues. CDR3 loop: CASSLAGGDEKLFF. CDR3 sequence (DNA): TGCGCCAGCAGCTTGGCGGGGGGGGACGAAAAACTGTTTTTT.

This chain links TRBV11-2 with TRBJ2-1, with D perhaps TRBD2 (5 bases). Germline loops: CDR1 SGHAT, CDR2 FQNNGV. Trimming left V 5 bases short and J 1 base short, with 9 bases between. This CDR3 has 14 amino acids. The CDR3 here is CASSKEGSYNEQFF. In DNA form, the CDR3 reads TGTGCCAGCAGCAAAGAGGGTTCCTACAATGAGCAGTTCTTC.

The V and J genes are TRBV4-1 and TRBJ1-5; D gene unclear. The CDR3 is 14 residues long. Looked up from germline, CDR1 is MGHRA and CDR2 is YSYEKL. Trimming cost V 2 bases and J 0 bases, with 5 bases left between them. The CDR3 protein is CASSQPFSNQPQHF. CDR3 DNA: TGCGCCAGCAGCCAACCATTTAGCAATCAGCCCCAGCATTTT.

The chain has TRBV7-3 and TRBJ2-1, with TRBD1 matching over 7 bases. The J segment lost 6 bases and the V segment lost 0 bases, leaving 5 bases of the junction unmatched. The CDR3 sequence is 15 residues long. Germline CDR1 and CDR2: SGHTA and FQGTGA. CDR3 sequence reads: CASSLTGQTFNEQFF. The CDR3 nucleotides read TGTGCCAGCAGCTTAACGGGACAGACCTTCAATGAGCAGTTCTTC.

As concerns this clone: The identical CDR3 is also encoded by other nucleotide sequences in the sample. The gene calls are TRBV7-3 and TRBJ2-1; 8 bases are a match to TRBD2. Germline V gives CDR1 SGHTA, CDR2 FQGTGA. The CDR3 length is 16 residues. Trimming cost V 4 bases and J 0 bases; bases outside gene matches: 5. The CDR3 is CASSSVAGSSYNEQFF. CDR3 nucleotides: TGTGCCAGCAGCTCCGTAGCGGGAAGCTCCTACAATGAGCAGTTCTTC.

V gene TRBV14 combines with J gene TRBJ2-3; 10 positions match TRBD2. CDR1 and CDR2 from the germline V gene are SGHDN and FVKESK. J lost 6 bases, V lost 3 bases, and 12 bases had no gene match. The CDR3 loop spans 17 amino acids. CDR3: CASSHLPLAGPDDTQYF. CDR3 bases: TGTGCCAGCAGCCACCTCCCACTAGCGGGACCTGATGATACGCAGTATTTT.

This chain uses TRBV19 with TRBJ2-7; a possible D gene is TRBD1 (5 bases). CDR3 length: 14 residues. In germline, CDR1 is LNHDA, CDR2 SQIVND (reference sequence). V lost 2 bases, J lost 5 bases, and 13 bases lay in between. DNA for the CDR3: TGTGCCAGTAGTATATTCGCAGGGAACGACGAGCAGTACTTC. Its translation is CASSIFAGNDEQYF.

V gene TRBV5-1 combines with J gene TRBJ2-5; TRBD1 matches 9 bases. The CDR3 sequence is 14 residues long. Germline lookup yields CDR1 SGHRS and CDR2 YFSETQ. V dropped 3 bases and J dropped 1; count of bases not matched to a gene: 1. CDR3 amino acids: CASSWGQGQETQYF. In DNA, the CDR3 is TGCGCCAGCAGCTGGGGACAGGGCCAAGAGACCCAGTACTTC. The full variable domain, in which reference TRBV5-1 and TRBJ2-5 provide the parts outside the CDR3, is KAGVTQTPRYLIKTRGQQVTLSCSPISGHRSVSWYQQTPGQGLQFLFEYFSETQRNKGNFPGRFSGRQFSNSRSEMNVSTLELGDSALYLCASSWGQGQETQYFGPGTRLLVL.